This note documents a single TCR beta chain sequence. What antigen it recognizes has not been identified. Within one base of it there is no much larger clone, and no base qualities were kept. The data derive from a study of CD8+ T cells in alopecia areata (dated by TCRdb to between 2018 and 2020). Some background on the complete study: The study used high-throughput TCRbeta sequencing to examine T cell clonal expansion in alopecia areata, in both the C3H/HeJ mouse model and human patients. Human TCRbeta sequencing covered scalp tissue and sorted CD4+ and CD8+ peripheral blood T cells from patchy and totalis/universalis alopecia areata patients and healthy controls. Scalp clonality was compared among normal scalp (n=4), patchy alopecia areata scalp (n=8), and alopecia totalis/universalis scalp (n=8). RNA came from the PAXgene miRNA kit for fixed scalp, the miRNeasy kit for PBMCs, and the RNeasy kit for mouse skin. TCRbeta CDR3 regions were amplified by immunoSEQ multiplex PCR using 35 Vbeta forward and 13 Jbeta reverse primers.

Counted from cysteine to phenylalanine, this CDR3 has 15 amino acids. The read is trimmed to its CDR3 DNA, 45 bases read in frame from base 1. The germline V end is reduced by 4 bases and the J end by 4 bases; junction bases left unmatched: 7. From the germline V gene (reference sequence), CDR1 is SEHNR and CDR2 is FQNEAQ. The paper as a whole reports these results and caveats: Higher clonality and more expanded CD8+ clones were observed in lesional scalp than in normal scalp, particularly in alopecia totalis/universalis, a finding suggestive of antigenic drive. Shared TCR sequences between patients were less evident than in mice, which may be partly attributable to HLA diversity in the patient population. Unlike mouse skin, where gammadelta T cells dominate, normal human skin contains resident alphabeta T cells that get sequenced too, which complicates analysis of the scalp TCR repertoire.

Receptor libraries were prepared by the immunoSEQ multiplex PCR assay. For TCR sequencing, RNA was extracted from every sample and reverse transcribed into cDNA to serve as template. SuperScript III was used to make first-strand cDNA, primed with a 2:1 mix of oligo-dT and random hexamers. Amplification bias was assessed with a synthetic immune receptor repertoire, and residual bias was removed computationally. The paper's processing steps were these. Raw reads were preprocessed to remove errors, and CDR3 was defined by IMGT conventions from the conserved cysteine to phenylalanine. Clonality was computed as 1 minus the Shannon entropy, with the entropy normalized by log2 of the number of productive unique TCRs. CD4 or CD8 identity of scalp clones was inferred by cross-referencing scalp TCRbeta sequences with sorted blood CD4 and CD8 repertoires. In TCRdb, the immuneACCESS table is reduced to in-frame sequences with V and J assigned. These tables do not hold every clone; where another copy was compared, an unresolved V gene accounts for under half, and the others remain unexplained. The DNA gave D and trimming, while V, J and clone size come from that table. This sample has about 30,000 clones in its table, and less than 65% of those were observed once. Around 17% of the sample goes to the ten largest clones.

Peripheral blood and lesional scalp punch biopsies were obtained from patients with alopecia areata. PBMCs were isolated by density centrifugation and stained for CD3, CD4 and CD8, and CD4+ and CD8+ T cells were sorted on a FACSAria. Untreated alopecia areata patients were recruited as part of a multicenter biomarker study. Blood CD8+ T cells from a handful of biomarker-study patients were further sorted into NKG2D-low and NKG2D-high fractions. The sample consisted of NKG2D-high CD8+ T cells sorted from blood. Taken with the paper, the label for cell subset or site translates to: sorted CD8+ NKG2D-high blood T cells. Here the chain combines TRBV7-9 and TRBJ2-5; TRBD2 agrees with 9 junctional bases. The clonotype comes from a human donor with alopecia areata. The nucleotide sequence reads TGTGCCAGCAGCTCATTAGCGGGAGAAGGAGAGACCCAGTACTTC. Its translation is CASSSLAGEGETQYF.